The present entry profiles one T cell receptor beta chain with its context. Its antigen is unidentified. The CDR3 covers 16 residues. The germline V gene encodes CDR1 SGHNT and CDR2 YYREEE (reference sequence). V shed 4 bases, J shed 6 bases, and the junction held 13 bases outside the gene matches. This entry comes from a study of cytomegalovirus exposure and HLA in healthy donors. Study outcomes and limitations: Despite most TCR sequences being rare, some public TCRs occurred in many donors. There was a cluster of highly shared sequence variants that was likely a sequencing artifact. The classifier, whose performance was assessed in both the original and validation cohorts, reportedly diagnosed cytomegalovirus status with high specificity and sensitivity.

Those who donated were healthy bone marrow donors. This PCR relied on a set of 60 Vbeta primers and 13 Jbeta primers. Assay used: immunoSEQ multiplex PCR; TCRdb lists only in-frame clones, some missing. In the table there are 130,000 or so clones, more than 70% of which are singletons. The gene calls are TRBV5-4 and TRBJ2-7; 10 nucleotides line up with TRBD1. This receptor was taken from a man in his forties in good health and CMV-seronegative. Sequenced: PBMCs. The CDR3 bases are TGTGCCAGCAGCCTACGATGGACAGGGGGGCTTTGCGAGCAGTACTTC. Amino acid sequence: CASSLRWTGGLCEQYF.